This T cell receptor beta chain was recovered during a study of post-analysis software for immune sequencing data. Study at large: Multiple sclerosis in the patients followed relapsing-remitting, secondary progressive and progressive-relapsing courses. Study-level points and caveats: Patients used roughly five TRBV segments, including TRBV5-6, TRBV5-1 and TRBV20-1, more often than controls. Batch-mates among the samples co-clustered strongly by F measure. Controls' normalized Chao1 diversity significantly exceeded that of multiple sclerosis patients.

Regarding this clonotype: Antigen: not known.

Tagging with unique molecular identifiers was a feature of the TCR beta cDNA libraries. T cells numbering about 0.85 to 11 million gave rise to some 520,000 cDNA molecules. From the PCR reads, TCRdb called clonotypes with MiXCR, one entry per CDR3 protein. The sample has approximately 660,000 distinct CDR3 sequences; around 64% are singletons. Trimming left V 1 base short and J 6 bases short, with 13 bases between. This CDR3 contains 15 residues. This clonotype originated in a girl aged 2-10 years with multiple sclerosis. The chain uses TRBV12-3 or TRBV12-4 and TRBJ2-1; the D gene could be TRBD1 or TRBD2 (7 bases each). Sample: blood. In DNA, the CDR3 is TGTGCCAGCAGTTTAGTTGCAGGGGGGGCCAATGAGCAGTTCTTC. Its translation: CASSLVAGGANEQFF.